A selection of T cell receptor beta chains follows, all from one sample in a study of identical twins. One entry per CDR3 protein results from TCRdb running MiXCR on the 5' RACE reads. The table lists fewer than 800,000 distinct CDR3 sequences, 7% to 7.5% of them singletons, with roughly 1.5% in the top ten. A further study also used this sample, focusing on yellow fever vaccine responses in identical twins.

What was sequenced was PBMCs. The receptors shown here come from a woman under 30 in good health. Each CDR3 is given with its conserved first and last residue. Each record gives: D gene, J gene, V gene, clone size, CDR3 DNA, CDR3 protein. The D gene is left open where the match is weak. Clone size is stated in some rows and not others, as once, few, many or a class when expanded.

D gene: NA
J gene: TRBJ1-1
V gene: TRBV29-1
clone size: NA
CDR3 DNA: TGCAGCGTTGAAAAAAGGGACGGGAACACTGAAGCTTTCTTT
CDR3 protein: CSVEKRDGNTEAFF

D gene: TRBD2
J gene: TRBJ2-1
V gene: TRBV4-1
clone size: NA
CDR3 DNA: TGCGCCAGCAGCCAAGAGGACATGACTAGCGGGAGGCTCTACAATGAGCAGTTCTTC
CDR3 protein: CASSQEDMTSGRLYNEQFF

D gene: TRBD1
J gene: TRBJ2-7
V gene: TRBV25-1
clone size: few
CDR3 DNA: TGTGCCAGCAGGGGGGACAGACCATCCTACGAGCAGTACTTC
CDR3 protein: CASRGDRPSYEQYF

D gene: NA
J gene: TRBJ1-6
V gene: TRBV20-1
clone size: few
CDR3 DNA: TGCAGTGCTAGACTGGGTACAGGGTATAATTCACCCCTCCACTTT
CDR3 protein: CSARLGTGYNSPLHF

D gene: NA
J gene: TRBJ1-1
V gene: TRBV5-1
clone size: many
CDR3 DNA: TGCGCCAGCAGCTTGCATGGTAGGGTGTTTGACACTGAAGCTTTCTTT
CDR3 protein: CASSLHGRVFDTEAFF

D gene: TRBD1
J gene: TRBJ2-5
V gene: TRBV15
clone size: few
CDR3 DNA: TGTGCCACCAGCATCACCGGGACAGGGGACCAAGAGACCCAGTACTTC
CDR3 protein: CATSITGTGDQETQYF

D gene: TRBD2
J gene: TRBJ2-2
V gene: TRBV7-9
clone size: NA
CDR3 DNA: TGTGCCAGCAGCCGGGCAACAGGACTAGTCACCGGGGAGCTGTTTTTT
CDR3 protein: CASSRATGLVTGELFF

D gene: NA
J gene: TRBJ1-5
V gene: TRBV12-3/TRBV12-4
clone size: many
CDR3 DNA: TGTGCCAGCAGTACATGGGGCGCCAATCAGCCCCAGCATTTT
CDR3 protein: CASSTWGANQPQHF

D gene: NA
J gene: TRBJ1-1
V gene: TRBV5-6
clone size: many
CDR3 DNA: TGTGCCAGCAGCTACGGGACAATTTATGAAGCTTTCTTT
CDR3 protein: CASSYGTIYEAFF

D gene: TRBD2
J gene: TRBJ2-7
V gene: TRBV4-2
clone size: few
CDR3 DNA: TGTGCCAGCAGCCAACCCCCCGGTAGCGGGATTAACGAGCAGTACTTC
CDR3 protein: CASSQPPGSGINEQYF

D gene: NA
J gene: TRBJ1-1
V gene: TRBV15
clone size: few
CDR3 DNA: TGTGCCACCAGCCCTTGGGAGGGAATGAACACTGAAGCTTTCTTT
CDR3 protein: CATSPWEGMNTEAFF

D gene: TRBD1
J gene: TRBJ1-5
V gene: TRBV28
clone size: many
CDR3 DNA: TGTGCCAGCAGCTCATCCGGGACAGGGGTTAGCAATCAGCCCCAGCATTTT
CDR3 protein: CASSSSGTGVSNQPQHF

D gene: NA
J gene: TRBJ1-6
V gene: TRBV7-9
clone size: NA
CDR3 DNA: TGTGCCAGCAGCTTACTTGACAGATTCAATTCACCCCTCCACTTT
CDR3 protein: CASSLLDRFNSPLHF

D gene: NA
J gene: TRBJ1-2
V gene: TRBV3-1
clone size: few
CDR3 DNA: TGTGCCAGCAGCCCGACTCGGCGGGGGAAAGGGTATGGCTACACCTTC
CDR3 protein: CASSPTRRGKGYGYTF

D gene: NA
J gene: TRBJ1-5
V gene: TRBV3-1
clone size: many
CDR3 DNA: TGTGCCAGCAGCGTGACAGGAGACAATCAGCCCCAGCATTTT
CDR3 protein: CASSVTGDNQPQHF

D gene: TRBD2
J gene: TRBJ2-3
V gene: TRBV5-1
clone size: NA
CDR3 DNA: TGCGCCAGCAGCTGGCAGCGGGGGTCAGATACGCAGTATTTT
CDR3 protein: CASSWQRGSDTQYF

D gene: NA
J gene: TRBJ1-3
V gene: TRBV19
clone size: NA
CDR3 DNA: TGTGCCAGTAGTATGGTCAAGGGTATGGGAAACACCATATATTTT
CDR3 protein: CASSMVKGMGNTIYF

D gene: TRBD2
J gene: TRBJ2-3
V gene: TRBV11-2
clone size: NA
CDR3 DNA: TGTGCCAGCAGCACCGTTGGCGGGGGGTGGGATACGCAGTATTTT
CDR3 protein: CASSTVGGGWDTQYF

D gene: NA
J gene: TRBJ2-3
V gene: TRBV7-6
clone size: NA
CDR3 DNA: TGTGCCAGCAGCTTACTGCTTGGGGGCGGCCTCACAGATACGCAGTATTTT
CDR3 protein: CASSLLLGGGLTDTQYF

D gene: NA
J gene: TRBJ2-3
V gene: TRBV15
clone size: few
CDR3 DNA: TGTGCCACCTCGGGCGACAAGTTCAAGTTGTGGGATACGCAGTATTTT
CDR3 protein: CATSGDKFKLWDTQYF

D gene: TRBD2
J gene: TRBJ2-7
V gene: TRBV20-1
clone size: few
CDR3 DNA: TGCAGTGCTAGAGAAACTAGCGGGGCCTACGAGCAGTACTTC
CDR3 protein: CSARETSGAYEQYF

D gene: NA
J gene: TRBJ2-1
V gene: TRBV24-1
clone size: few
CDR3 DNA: TGTGCCACCAGTGTCACGGGCCTCTACTACAATGAGCAGTTCTTC
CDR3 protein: CATSVTGLYYNEQFF

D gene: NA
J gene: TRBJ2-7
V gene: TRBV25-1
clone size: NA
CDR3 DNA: TGTGCCAGCAGTGATCAGGGAAGGACCTACGAGCAGTACTTC
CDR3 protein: CASSDQGRTYEQYF

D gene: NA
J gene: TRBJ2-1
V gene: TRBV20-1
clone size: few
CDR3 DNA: TGCAGTGCTCCCAGGGGTCAACACAATGAGCAGTTCTTC
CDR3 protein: CSAPRGQHNEQFF

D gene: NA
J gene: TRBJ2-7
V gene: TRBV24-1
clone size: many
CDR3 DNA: TGTGCCACCAGCGGGAGAGGGGCGGACGAGCAGTACTTC
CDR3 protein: CATSGRGADEQYF

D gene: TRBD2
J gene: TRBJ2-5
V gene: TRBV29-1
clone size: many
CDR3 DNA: TGCAGCGTTGATACTAGCGGGAGGGTAGGGGAGACCCAGTACTTC
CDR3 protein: CSVDTSGRVGETQYF

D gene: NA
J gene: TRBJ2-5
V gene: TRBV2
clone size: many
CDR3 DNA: TGTGCCAGCAGTGTACGGTGGGAGACGGAGACCCAGTACTTC
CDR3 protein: CASSVRWETETQYF

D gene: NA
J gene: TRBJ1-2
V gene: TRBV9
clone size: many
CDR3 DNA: TGTGCCAGCAGCGTAGGGGAGGGTACTGGAGGCTATGGCTACACCTTC
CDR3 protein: CASSVGEGTGGYGYTF

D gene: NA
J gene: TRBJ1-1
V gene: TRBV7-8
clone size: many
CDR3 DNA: TGTGCCAGCAGCCTTATTCCCGGGTGGGGTACTGAAGCTTTCTTT
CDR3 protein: CASSLIPGWGTEAFF

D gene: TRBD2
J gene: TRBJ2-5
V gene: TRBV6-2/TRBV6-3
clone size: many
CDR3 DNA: TGTGCCAGCAGTTACGCCCTTGCGGGGGGCCAAGAGACCCAGTACTTC
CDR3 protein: CASSYALAGGQETQYF

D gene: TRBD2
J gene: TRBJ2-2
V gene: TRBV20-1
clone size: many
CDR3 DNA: TGCAGTGCTAGAGAACTAGCGGGGCCCTACGGGGAGCTGTTTTTT
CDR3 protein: CSARELAGPYGELFF

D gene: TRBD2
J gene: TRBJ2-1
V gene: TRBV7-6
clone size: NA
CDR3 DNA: TGTGCCAGCAGCCTCATAGCGGGACCCAATGAGCAGTTCTTC
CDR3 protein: CASSLIAGPNEQFF

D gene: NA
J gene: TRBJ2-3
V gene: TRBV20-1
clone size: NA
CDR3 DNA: TGCAGCTCGGCGATCAAGTCCGATACGCAGTATTTT
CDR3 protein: CSSAIKSDTQYF

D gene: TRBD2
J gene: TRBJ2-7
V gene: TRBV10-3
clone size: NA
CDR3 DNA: TGTGCCATCAGTGCCTCCGGGACTACCTCTTCCGAGTGGTACTTC
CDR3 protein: CAISASGTTSSEWYF

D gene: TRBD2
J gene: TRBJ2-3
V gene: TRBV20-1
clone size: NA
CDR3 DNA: TGCAGTGCAAGAACCGGGACTAGCGGGTTTAGCACAGATACGCAGTATTTT
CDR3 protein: CSARTGTSGFSTDTQYF

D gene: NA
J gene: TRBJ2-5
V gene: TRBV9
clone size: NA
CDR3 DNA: TGTGCCAGCAGCGTAGAACCAACTACTACCCAAGAGACCCAGTACTTC
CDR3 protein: CASSVEPTTTQETQYF